The source of this T cell receptor (beta chain) is a study of blood T cell repertoires in COVID-19. Study details: Samples of COVID-19 (acute and convalescent) were obtained from the United States, Italy and Spain. The analysed material was cDNA or gDNA that came from T cells, B-cell-depleted T cells, or PBMCs.

This CDR3 has 15 amino acids. Looked up from germline, CDR1 is MGHRA and CDR2 is YSYEKL. V was clipped by 0 bases and J by 6 bases; unmatched bases: 8. In the authors' workflow: Amplification of reference gene primers provided the estimated nucleated cell counts. This table comes from immunoSEQ multiplex PCR, and its TCRdb copy is limited to in-frame clones, with some not included. V, J and clone size are taken as reported in that table, and D and trimming were inferred from the DNA itself. This table holds 150,000 to 200,000 clones, 88% found once. This TCR was sampled from a man aged 40-55 years with active or convalescent COVID-19. The sequenced material came from peripheral blood. The chain combines TRBV4-1 with TRBJ2-7; 7 bases agree with TRBD2. CDR3 DNA: TGCGCCAGCAGCCAAGAGCCCTCACTAGCGCTCGAGCAGTACTTC. Amino acids: CASSQEPSLALEQYF.